This T cell receptor (beta chain) was identified in a study of breast tumors, draining lymph nodes, adjacent tissues. Samples came from axillary lymph nodes draining the breast cancer. The V gene's germline CDR1 is SNHLY and CDR2 FYNNEI. CDR3 length: 16 amino acids. V lost 5 bases to trimming and J lost 3 bases; unmatched junction nucleotides: 7. Whole-study results and caveats: The data were judged consistent with most tumor T cells coming from lymph node and expanding in tumor. Data only fit, rather than demonstrated, lymph node origin of most tumor T cells. Tumors had less TCR diversity than lymph nodes, more than nontumor tissue.

One entry per CDR3 protein, called by TCRdb with MiXCR from the multiplex PCR reads. Of about 230,000 distinct CDR3 sequences listed, about 30% are singletons. This clonotype was recorded at least ten times. Its antigen is not known. What was sequenced was axillary lymph node tissue. This sequence joins TRBV2 and TRBJ2-3, with 11 bases identical to TRBD1. The sequence came from a female donor with breast cancer. Some clones in this sample may be carry-over from other donors' samples. The CDR3 region has the DNA TGTGCCAGCAGTTTCCCGGGACAGGGGGAGACAGATACGCAGTATTTT. This translates into CASSFPGQGETDTQYF.